Shown below are 29 T cell receptor beta chains from a single sample sequenced in a study of shared clonotypes between healthy human individuals. Some clones are missing from TCRdb's copy, which holds only in-frame ones; the method was immunoSEQ multiplex PCR. Of 600,000 or so clones in the sample, about 98% were seen once. The naive CD8 fraction comprised CD45RO-negative cells positively selected for CCR7 and excluded terminally differentiated effector memory CD45RA+ cells. Sequencing used naive CD8+ T cells sorted from blood. The receptors here all came from a man aged 25 to 40 in good health.

This chain connects TRBV30 to TRBJ2-7, with D possibly called TRBD1 or TRBD2 (5 bases each). Trimming cost V 3 bases and J 3 bases, with 12 bases left between them. This CDR3 is built from 13 residues. The germline CDR1 and CDR2 sequences are GTSNPN and SVGIG (reference sequence). The CDR3, as DNA: TGTGCCTGGAGCTTGGGGACGGACTACGAGCAGTACTTC. It specifies CAWSLGTDYEQYF.

V usage is TRBV7-9 and J usage is TRBJ2-5; D call uncertain. The ends were cut back, 2 bases at V and 4 bases at J, with 11 bases in the middle. The CDR3 covers 14 residues. The germline V gene has CDR1 SEHNR and CDR2 FQNEAQ (reference sequence). The CDR3 coding sequence is TGTGCCAGCAGCTTATTAGACTCCTCAGAGACCCAGTACTTC. Amino acids: CASSLLDSSETQYF.

This chain uses TRBV13 with TRBJ2-7; 10 bases fit TRBD1. Germline V gene sequence: CDR1 PRHDT, CDR2 FYEKMQ (reference sequence). Trimming at V came to 3 bases and at J to 5 bases, leaving 7 bases not matched to a gene. CDR3 length equals 15 residues. The CDR3 region is CASSFTGQGQNEQYF. CDR3 DNA sequence: TGTGCCAGCAGCTTTACGGGACAGGGGCAGAACGAGCAGTACTTC.

This rearrangement joins TRBV14 to TRBJ2-5; D possibly corresponds to TRBD2 (6 bases). The germline V and J ends were trimmed by 6 bases and 5 bases, with 25 bases remaining between them. This CDR3 comprises 17 residues. The germline V gene encodes CDR1 SGHDN and CDR2 FVKESK. CDR3 residues: CASSPQRRLVLFETQYF. The CDR3 DNA is TGTGCCAGCAGTCCCCAACGCCGACTAGTCCTCTTCGAGACCCAGTACTTC.

The V and J genes are TRBV28 and TRBJ1-5; maybe TRBD1 (6 bases). Germline V lookup: CDR1 MDHEN, CDR2 SYDVKM. There are 19 residues in the CDR3. The V end lost 4 bases, the J end lost 1 base, and 23 bases lay between the germline ends. CDR3: CASSSLSYDRPGSNQPQHF. The CDR3 coding sequence is TGTGCCAGCAGTTCCCTATCATATGACAGGCCAGGGAGCAATCAGCCCCAGCATTTT.

This clone came up once. The chain carries TRBV28 and TRBJ1-5; tentative D call: TRBD1 (5 bases). CDR1 MDHEN and CDR2 SYDVKM come from the germline V gene. V lost 3 bases to trimming and J lost 4 bases, with 10 bases between them. The CDR3 is 14 amino acids. The CDR3 loop reads CASSLARVNQPQHF. The CDR3 DNA reads as TGTGCCAGCAGTTTGGCCAGGGTTAATCAGCCCCAGCATTTT.

The chain joins TRBV18 to TRBJ1-2; D is unresolved. The CDR3 extends over 13 amino acids. V was cut by 5 bases and J by 5 bases, with 12 bases left in between. Germline loops: CDR1 KGHSH, CDR2 LQKENI. The CDR3 is CASSVRDRYGYTF. DNA for the CDR3: TGTGCCAGCTCAGTCCGGGATCGGTATGGCTACACCTTC.

CDR3: CASSQDHLRSYNEQFF. The CDR3 DNA sequence: TGCGCCAGCAGCCAAGATCACCTGAGGTCCTACAATGAGCAGTTCTTC. The genes are TRBV4-3 and TRBJ2-1; D unresolved. The CDR3 extends over 16 amino acids. CDR1 and CDR2 from the germline V gene are LGHNA and YSLEER. V was pared by 0 bases and J by 1 base, with 10 bases between.

The CDR3 loop is CASSSTTGLQDVEQYF. CDR3 sequence (DNA): TGTGCCAGCAGCTCAACTACGGGACTTCAGGATGTCGAGCAGTACTTC. The J gene is TRBJ2-7, the V gene TRBV7-9; a possible D gene is TRBD2 (6 bases). The length of the CDR3 is 16 residues. CDR1 and CDR2 from the germline V gene are SEHNR and FQNEAQ (reference sequence). V was clipped by 4 bases and J by 6 bases, with 22 bases between them.

This chain joins TRBV11-2 and TRBJ2-1; the match to TRBD1 covers 8 bases. Germline V CDR1 and CDR2: SGHAT, FQNNGV. The V gene end was trimmed by 8 bases and the J gene end by 5 bases; junction bases not matched to a gene: 14. The CDR3 spans 16 residues. The CDR3 DNA reads TGTGCCAGCGCCATCCGACGGACAGGGCTTAACAATGAGCAGTTCTTC. It is translated as CASAIRRTGLNNEQFF.

This clone was seen only once. The chain recombines TRBV9 with TRBJ1-3; D ambiguous. V dropped 3 bases and J dropped 4 bases, with 5 bases sitting between them. The length of the CDR3 is 12 residues. From germline, CDR1 is SGDLS and CDR2 YYNGEE. The CDR3 bases are TGTGCCAGCAGCGGAAGGGGAAACACCATATATTTT. It codes for CASSGRGNTIYF. Complete variable domain (other parts from reference TRBV9 and TRBJ1-3): DSGVTQTPKHLITATGQRVTLRCSPRSGDLSVYWYQQSLDQGLQFLIQYYNGEERAKGNILERFSAQQFPDLHSELNLSSLELGDSALYFCASSGRGNTIYFGEGSWLTVV.

The rearrangement uses TRBV10-2 and TRBJ1-5; TRBD1 agrees at 7 bases. The CDR3 contains 14 residues. The V gene end was trimmed by 3 bases and the J gene end by 7 bases; junction bases not matched to a gene: 6. Germline assignment: CDR1 WSHSY and CDR2 SAAADI. CDR3 protein: CASSDPVDRQPQHF. The CDR3 DNA follows: TGCGCCAGCAGTGACCCCGTGGACAGGCAGCCCCAGCATTTT.

This chain connects TRBV27 to TRBJ2-7, with 9 positions matching TRBD1. There are 15 residues in the CDR3. The germline CDR1 and CDR2 sequences are MNHEY and SMNVEV (reference sequence). The V gene end was trimmed by 6 bases and the J gene end by 5 bases; junction bases not matched to a gene: 11. The CDR3: CASSRIGDRAHEQYF. DNA of the CDR3: TGTGCCAGCAGCCGTATTGGGGACAGGGCCCACGAGCAGTACTTC.

The chain links TRBV4-1 to TRBJ2-2, with D uncertain. Germline V CDR1 and CDR2: MGHRA, YSYEKL. CDR3 length: 17 amino acids. Trimming took off 4 bases at V and 4 bases at J, with 19 bases between the two ends. CDR3 nucleotides: TGCGCCAGCAGCCCAGAACCAGGACCTGAGACCACCGGGGAGCTGTTTTTT. Translated: CASSPEPGPETTGELFF.

The rearrangement joins TRBV29-1 to TRBJ2-1, with D possibly TRBD2 on 6 matching bases. Per the germline V gene, CDR1 is SQVTM and CDR2 is ANQGSEA. CDR3 length: 16 amino acids. Deletions cut 3 bases from V and 1 base from J, with 16 bases between. Here the CDR3 DNA reads TGCAGCGTTGATGCTCCGGGAGTTTGGTCCTACAATGAGCAGTTCTTC. It translates to CSVDAPGVWSYNEQFF.

V is TRBV6-5 and J is TRBJ2-7; the D gene is possibly TRBD2 (5 bases). The CDR3 extends over 13 amino acids. Trimming pared 4 bases from V and 4 bases from J, leaving 11 bases between. Germline CDR1 is MNHEY and CDR2 is SVGAGI. The chain's CDR3 is CASSLLGQYEQYF. The CDR3 DNA reads as TGTGCCAGCAGTTTACTAGGGCAGTACGAGCAGTACTTC.

V and J are TRBV6-6 and TRBJ2-7; D gene uncertain. Trimming left V 0 bases short and J 3 bases short, with 12 bases between. This CDR3 has 15 amino acids. Per the germline V gene, CDR1 is MNHNY and CDR2 is SVGAGI (reference sequence). The CDR3 DNA follows: TGTGCCAGCAGTTACTCGAGTCAGGTTGACTACGAGCAGTACTTC. Encoded protein: CASSYSSQVDYEQYF.

The chain links TRBV29-1 to TRBJ2-7; D remains ambiguous. The CDR3 extends over 12 amino acids. V lost 4 bases, J lost 0 bases, and 7 bases lay in between. The germline V gene encodes CDR1 SQVTM and CDR2 ANQGSEA. The CDR3 DNA follows: TGCAGCGTTGGTATGAGCTCCTACGAGCAGTACTTC. Translating it yields CSVGMSSYEQYF.

The chain couples TRBV7-6 to TRBJ2-7, with D perhaps assigned TRBD1 or TRBD2 (6 bases each). The CDR3 length is 17 residues. V lost 0 bases and J 5 bases, leaving 20 bases between the germline ends. CDR1 is SGHVS, CDR2 FNYEAQ, per germline. The CDR3, as DNA: TGTGCCAGCAGCTTAGCTCGGATACAGGGAGGAACCCACGAGCAGTACTTC. Translating it yields CASSLARIQGGTHEQYF.

The chain has TRBV11-3 and TRBJ2-7, with D perhaps assigned TRBD1 or TRBD2 (5 bases each). V lost 8 bases to trimming and J lost 3 bases, with 20 bases between them. This CDR3 comprises 15 residues. The germline V gene has CDR1 SGHNT and CDR2 YENEEA. The CDR3 region has the DNA TGTGCCAGCTGGACGCTTGGGGGAACGGGCTACGAGCAGTACTTC. Translated, it gives CASWTLGGTGYEQYF.

The chain uses TRBV6-5 and TRBJ2-5; the D gene is possibly TRBD2 (5 bases). The CDR3 covers 13 residues. V gave up 10 bases and J gave up 2 bases, with 14 bases separating them. Germline-derived CDR1 and CDR2 are MNHEY and SVGAGI. The CDR3 DNA reads as TGTGCCACCGGACGGGAAGTTCAAGAGACCCAGTACTTC. Its protein product is CATGREVQETQYF.

About this clone itself: The same CDR3 arises from other DNA sequences in this sample as well. The CDR3 protein is CASSPPDRVYEQYF. The CDR3 bases are TGTGCCAGCAGCCCCCCGGACAGAGTCTACGAGCAGTACTTC. The chain joins TRBV5-4 to TRBJ2-7; D perhaps matches TRBD1 (6 bases). CDR1 and CDR2 from the germline V gene are SGHNT and YYREEE (reference sequence). This CDR3 spans 14 amino acids. Between the trimmed V and J ends, which lost 4 bases and 3 bases, there was a span of 14 bases.

This clone was seen a single time. The chain employs TRBV12-2 and TRBJ1-2. TRBV12-2 is noted as a pseudogene. CDR3 length equals 12 residues. The CDR3 nucleotides are TGTGCAAGTCGCCCTCATAACTATGGCTACACCTTC. This gives the protein CASRPHNYGYTF.

The chain uses TRBV30 and TRBJ2-7; 8 bases are a match to TRBD2. Germline lookup yields CDR1 GTSNPN and CDR2 SVGIG (reference sequence). This CDR3 has 11 residues. The ends lost 7 bases at V and 3 bases at J; junction bases unmatched: 2. CDR3 loop: CAYTSGYEQYF. Written as DNA, the CDR3 is TGTGCCTATACTAGCGGCTACGAGCAGTACTTC. The full variable domain, completed using reference TRBV30 and TRBJ2-7, is SQTIHQWPATLVQPVGSPLSLECTVEGTSNPNLYWYRQAAGRGLQLLFYSVGIGQISSEVPQNLSASRPQDRQFILSSKKLLLSDSGFYLCAYTSGYEQYFGPGTRLTVT.

The chain combines TRBV19 with TRBJ1-5, with no clear D. Germline CDR1 LNHDA, CDR2 SQIVND (reference sequence). The length of the CDR3 is 14 residues. The V and J ends lost 5 bases and 2 bases respectively, with 10 bases between them. The CDR3 DNA follows: TGTGCCAGTAGTCTTAGCCATGGCAATCAGCCCCAGCATTTT. Translating it yields CASSLSHGNQPQHF.

This rearrangement joins TRBV5-6 to TRBJ2-7; 9 nucleotides line up with TRBD1. In germline, CDR1 is SGHDT, CDR2 YYEEEE. After removal of 9 bases from V and 3 bases from J, the junction contained 7 bases not matched to a gene. This CDR3 spans 13 amino acids. The CDR3 reads CANRGRRVYEQYF. The CDR3 nucleotides read TGTGCCAACAGGGGGCGACGGGTCTACGAGCAGTACTTC.

For this clone: In the same sample, other DNA sequences code for this CDR3. The chain is built from TRBV7-9 and TRBJ2-2; 7 positions match TRBD2. The junction had 1 base not matched to a gene; V was cut back by 6 bases and J by 6 bases. CDR3 length: 12 residues. The V gene's germline CDR1 is SEHNR and CDR2 FQNEAQ (reference sequence). The CDR3 DNA reads TGTGCCAGCAGTCGGGAGGCCGGGGAGCTGTTTTTT. Translated: CASSREAGELFF.

The genes are TRBV29-1 and TRBJ2-7, with 9 bases fitting TRBD1. Germline lookup yields CDR1 SQVTM and CDR2 ANQGSEA. Losses at the gene ends were 1 base for V and 2 bases for J; bases not matched to a gene: 0. The CDR3 consists of 13 residues. The DNA for the CDR3 is TGCAGCGTTGAAGGGACAGGGGCCTACGAGCAGTACTTC. Encoded protein: CSVEGTGAYEQYF.

A remark on this clone: Sequence at one end of the junction differs from germline and may be a read error. The CDR3 protein is CSVQDRFSIQYF. The CDR3 nucleotides are TGCAGCGTTCAAGACAGGTTCAGCATTCAGTACTTC. The gene calls are TRBV29-1 and TRBJ2-4; TRBD1 might be the D (6 bases). Germline V gene lookup returns CDR1 SQVTM and CDR2 ANQGSEA. CDR3 length: 12 amino acids.